Presented here are 15 T cell receptor beta chains from one specimen sequenced in a study of early T cells in non-severe SARS-CoV-2 infection. MiXCR, run by TCRdb on the 5' RACE reads, gives a single entry per CDR3 protein. The sample lists fewer than 65,000 distinct CDR3 sequences; around 9% were seen once. Sequenced sample: whole blood. The source of these receptors is an adult who was a healthcare worker with PCR-confirmed SARS-CoV-2 infection or an uninfected control (not recorded which).

The chain combines TRBV7-8 with TRBJ2-3, with TRBD1 as a possible D gene (5 bases). CDR1 and CDR2 (germline): SGHVS, FQNEAQ. V was pared by 2 bases and J by 7 bases, with 22 bases between. CDR3 length: 17 residues. The CDR3 spells CASSLLPDSRLQNTQYF. The CDR3 DNA follows: TGTGCCAGCAGCTTACTTCCAGACAGCAGGTTGCAGAATACGCAGTATTTT. The full variable domain, in which reference TRBV7-8 and TRBJ2-3 provide the parts outside the CDR3, is GAGVSQSPRYKVAKRGQDVALRCDPISGHVSLFWYQQALGQGPEFLTYFQNEAQLDKSGLPSDRFFAERPEGSVSTLKIQRTQQEDSAVYLCASSLLPDSRLQNTQYFGPGTRLTVL.

The CDR3 DNA is TGTGCCAGCAGCTTATCCAGGTTATCGGCTGAAGCTTTCTTT. Protein: CASSLSRLSAEAFF. The rearrangement links TRBV7-6 to TRBJ1-1; D gene ambiguous. Trimming pared 2 bases from V and 6 bases from J, leaving 13 bases between. Germline V lookup: CDR1 SGHVS, CDR2 FNYEAQ. This CDR3 has 14 residues.

The chain links TRBV7-9 to TRBJ2-1; possible D gene TRBD2, 5 bases. Per the germline V gene, CDR1 is SEHNR and CDR2 is FQNEAQ (reference sequence). V was clipped by 5 bases and J by 10 bases, with 18 bases between them. CDR3 length: 14 amino acids. The CDR3 DNA reads TGTGCCAGCAGCCCGTTGGGGTCAACGGGGGAGCAGTTCTTC. Translating gives CASSPLGSTGEQFF.

This clonotype came up a few times. The chain joins TRBV30 to TRBJ2-7, with 7 bases fitting TRBD1. This CDR3 has 13 amino acids. The germline V gene has CDR1 GTSNPN and CDR2 SVGIG (reference sequence). J gave up 0 bases and V 3 bases, and 2 bases lay outside the gene matches. The DNA of the CDR3 is TGTGCCTGGAGCCGGGACAGCTCCTACGAGCAGTACTTC. The encoded protein is CAWSRDSSYEQYF.

This clonotype was observed at least ten times. The V call is TRBV3-1, the J call TRBJ2-3; 8 nucleotides match TRBD1. The length of the CDR3 is 14 residues. Germline loops: CDR1 LGHDT, CDR2 YNNKEL (reference sequence). Unmatched junction bases numbered 5, after V lost 5 bases and J lost 4 bases. The CDR3 nucleotides are TGTGCCAGCAGCGACAGGGGAAGCGCAGATACGCAGTATTTT. Encoded protein: CASSDRGSADTQYF.

This clonotype showed up many times. This chain uses TRBV29-1 with TRBJ2-1; D gene uncertain. This CDR3 has 13 amino acids. Germline V lookup: CDR1 SQVTM, CDR2 ANQGSEA. V was pared by 7 bases and J by 6 bases, with 16 bases between. The CDR3 reads CSASPGWGNEQFF. The CDR3 nucleotides read TGCAGCGCCTCGCCCGGTTGGGGCAATGAGCAGTTCTTC.

This clonotype was seen a handful of times. The chain recombines TRBV20-1 with TRBJ2-1, with 9 bases lining up with TRBD1. V gave up 6 bases and J gave up 0 bases; unmatched junction bases: 9. There are 16 residues in the CDR3. Germline CDR1 DFQATT, CDR2 SNEGSKA (reference sequence). CDR3 sequence reads: CSAPGTGKGSYNEQFF. In nucleotides, the CDR3 is TGCAGTGCCCCCGGGACAGGGAAGGGCTCCTACAATGAGCAGTTCTTC.

The V and J genes are TRBV3-1 and TRBJ2-1; no clear D. CDR1 and CDR2 from the germline V gene are LGHDT and YNNKEL (reference sequence). This CDR3 comprises 11 residues. V lost 7 bases and J 7 bases, leaving 8 bases between the germline ends. CDR3 loop: CASKASNEQFF. For the CDR3, the DNA is TGTGCCAGCAAGGCGAGTAATGAGCAGTTCTTC.

This clonotype was picked up many times. The chain couples TRBV14 to TRBJ2-2; D remains ambiguous. V lost 4 bases and J lost 6, with 15 bases in between. From germline, CDR1 is SGHDN and CDR2 FVKESK. This CDR3 has 15 residues. CDR3 amino acids: CASSPTLGYAGELFF. As DNA, the CDR3 is TGTGCCAGCAGCCCTACGCTGGGCTACGCCGGGGAGCTGTTTTTT.

The J gene is TRBJ1-1, the V gene TRBV12-3 or TRBV12-4, with D unclear. This CDR3 comprises 13 residues. The V end was cut by 5 bases, the J end by 1 base, with 8 bases between. CDR3 residues: CASSLLENTEAFF. The CDR3, as DNA: TGTGCCAGCAGTCTCTTGGAGAACACTGAAGCTTTCTTT.

This chain joins TRBV27 and TRBJ2-7; possibly TRBD2 for D (5 bases). The CDR3 is made up of 14 amino acids. Germline V gene lookup returns CDR1 MNHEY and CDR2 SMNVEV (reference sequence). V was clipped by 5 bases and J by 4 bases, with 15 bases between them. Written as DNA, the CDR3 is TGTGCCAGCAGTCACAAAGTGGGAGAGTACGAGCAGTACTTC. Protein sequence: CASSHKVGEYEQYF.

In its sample, this clonotype was seen many times. The V gene is TRBV7-8, the J gene TRBJ2-5; D perhaps matches TRBD1 (6 bases). From germline, CDR1 is SGHVS and CDR2 FQNEAQ. The length of the CDR3 is 14 residues. Trimming removed 1 base at V and 7 bases at J, with 13 bases between. CDR3 in amino acids: CASSLGGHSRTQYF. As DNA, the CDR3 is TGTGCCAGCAGCTTAGGGGGACATAGTCGGACCCAGTACTTC.

This clonotype was counted at least ten times. V gene TRBV7-6 combines with J gene TRBJ2-7; tentative D call: TRBD1 (5 bases). The CDR3 runs to 16 residues. V was shortened by 0 bases and J by 0 bases, with 12 bases between the two germline ends. Germline V gene sequence: CDR1 SGHVS, CDR2 FNYEAQ. Written as DNA, the CDR3 is TGTGCCAGCAGCTTAGCGAGGCCGGACAACTCCTACGAGCAGTACTTC. It translates to CASSLARPDNSYEQYF.

The V and J genes are TRBV6-1 and TRBJ1-6; 7 bases line up with TRBD1. The CDR3 is made up of 15 amino acids. V trimming: 4 bases; J trimming: 7 bases; junction bases outside the gene matches: 7. Germline CDR1 reads MNHNS; CDR2 reads SASEGT. The CDR3 DNA sequence: TGTGCCAGCAGTGCATGGACAGGAAACAATTCACCCCTCCACTTT. Amino acid sequence: CASSAWTGNNSPLHF.

This clonotype was counted at least ten times. This chain uses TRBV5-1 with TRBJ2-7, with D tentatively TRBD2 (6 bases). This CDR3 contains 14 residues. Germline CDR1 is SGHRS and CDR2 is YFSETQ. Trimming stripped 0 bases from V and 4 bases from J, with 11 bases between. The CDR3 protein is CASSLVSGEYEQYF. The CDR3 region has the DNA TGCGCCAGCAGCTTGGTTTCGGGGGAGTACGAGCAGTACTTC.